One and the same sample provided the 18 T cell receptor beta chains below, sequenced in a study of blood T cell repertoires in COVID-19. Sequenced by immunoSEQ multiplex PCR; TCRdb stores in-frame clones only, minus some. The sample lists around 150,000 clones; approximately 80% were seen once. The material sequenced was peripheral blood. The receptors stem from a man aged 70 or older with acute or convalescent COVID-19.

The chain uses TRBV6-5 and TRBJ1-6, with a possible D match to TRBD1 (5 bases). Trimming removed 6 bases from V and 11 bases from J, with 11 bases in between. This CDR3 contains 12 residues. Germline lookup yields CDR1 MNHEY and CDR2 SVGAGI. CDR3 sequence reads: CASRPSGAPLHF. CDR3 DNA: TGTGCCAGCAGACCCTCGGGGGCACCCCTCCACTTT.

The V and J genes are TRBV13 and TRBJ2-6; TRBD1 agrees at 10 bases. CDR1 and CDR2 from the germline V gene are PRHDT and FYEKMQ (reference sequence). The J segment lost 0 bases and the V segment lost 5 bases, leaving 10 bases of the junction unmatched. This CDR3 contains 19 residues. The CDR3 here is CASSLDRGRRSSGANVLTF. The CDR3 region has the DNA TGTGCCAGCAGCCTCGACAGGGGGCGCCGGAGCTCTGGGGCCAACGTCCTGACTTTC.

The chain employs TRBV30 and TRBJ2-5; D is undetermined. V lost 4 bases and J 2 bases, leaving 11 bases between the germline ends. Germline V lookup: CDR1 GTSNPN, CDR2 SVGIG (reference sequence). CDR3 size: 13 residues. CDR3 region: CAWTLGAQETQYF. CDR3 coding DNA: TGTGCCTGGACCCTAGGCGCGCAAGAGACCCAGTACTTC.

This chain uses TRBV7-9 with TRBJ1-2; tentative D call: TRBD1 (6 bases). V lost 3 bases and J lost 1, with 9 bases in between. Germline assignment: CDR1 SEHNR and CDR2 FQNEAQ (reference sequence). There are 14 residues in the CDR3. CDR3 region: CASSLGTSNYGYTF. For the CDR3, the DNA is TGTGCCAGCAGCTTGGGGACAAGTAACTATGGCTACACCTTC.

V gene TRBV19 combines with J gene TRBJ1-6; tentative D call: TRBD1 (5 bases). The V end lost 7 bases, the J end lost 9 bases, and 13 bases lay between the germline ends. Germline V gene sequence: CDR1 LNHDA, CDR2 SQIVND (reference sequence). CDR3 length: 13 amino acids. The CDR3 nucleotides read TGTGCCAGTACTCAGGGAATCGGTTCACCCCTCCACTTT. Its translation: CASTQGIGSPLHF.

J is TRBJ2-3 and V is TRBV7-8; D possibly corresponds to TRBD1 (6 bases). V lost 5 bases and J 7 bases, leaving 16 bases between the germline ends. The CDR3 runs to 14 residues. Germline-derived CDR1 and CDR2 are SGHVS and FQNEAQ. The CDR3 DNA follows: TGTGCCAGCAGCCGTGGGACATCCGATCATACGCAGTATTTT. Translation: CASSRGTSDHTQYF. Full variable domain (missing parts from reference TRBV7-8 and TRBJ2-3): GAGVSQSPRYKVAKRGQDVALRCDPISGHVSLFWYQQALGQGPEFLTYFQNEAQLDKSGLPSDRFFAERPEGSVSTLKIQRTQQEDSAVYLCASSRGTSDHTQYFGPGTRLTVL.

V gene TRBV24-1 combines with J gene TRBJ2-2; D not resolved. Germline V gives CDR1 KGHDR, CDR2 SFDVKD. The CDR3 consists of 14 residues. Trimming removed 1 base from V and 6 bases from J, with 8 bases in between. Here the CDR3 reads CATSDFEASGELFF. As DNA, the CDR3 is TGTGCCACCAGTGATTTCGAGGCGTCCGGGGAGCTGTTTTTT.

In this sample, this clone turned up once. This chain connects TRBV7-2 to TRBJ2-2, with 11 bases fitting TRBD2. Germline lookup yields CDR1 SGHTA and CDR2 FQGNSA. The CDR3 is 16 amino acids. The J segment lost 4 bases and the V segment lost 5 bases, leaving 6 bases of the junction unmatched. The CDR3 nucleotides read TGTGCCAGCAGCATTTTAGCGGGGGGGCTCACCGGGGAGCTGTTTTTT. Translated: CASSILAGGLTGELFF.

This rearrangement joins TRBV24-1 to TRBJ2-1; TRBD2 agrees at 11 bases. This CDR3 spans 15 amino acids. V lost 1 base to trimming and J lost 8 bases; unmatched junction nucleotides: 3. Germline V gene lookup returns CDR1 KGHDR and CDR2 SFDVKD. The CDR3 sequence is CATSDFSGRVYEQFF. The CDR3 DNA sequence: TGTGCCACCAGTGATTTTAGCGGGAGGGTCTATGAGCAGTTCTTC.

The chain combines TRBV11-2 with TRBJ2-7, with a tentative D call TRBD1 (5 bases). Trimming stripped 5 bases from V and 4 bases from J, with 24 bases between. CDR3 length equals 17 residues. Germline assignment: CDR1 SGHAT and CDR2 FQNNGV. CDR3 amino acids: CASSPIRRRQRIYEQYF. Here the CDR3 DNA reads TGTGCCAGCAGCCCAATTAGGAGAAGACAGAGAATTTACGAGCAGTACTTC.

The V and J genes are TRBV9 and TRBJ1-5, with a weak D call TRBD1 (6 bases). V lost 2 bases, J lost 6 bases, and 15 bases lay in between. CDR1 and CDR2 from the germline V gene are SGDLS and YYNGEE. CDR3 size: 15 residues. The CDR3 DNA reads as TGTGCCAGCAGCGTGTCGCAGGGGCTCGGTCAGCCCCAGCATTTT. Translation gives CASSVSQGLGQPQHF.

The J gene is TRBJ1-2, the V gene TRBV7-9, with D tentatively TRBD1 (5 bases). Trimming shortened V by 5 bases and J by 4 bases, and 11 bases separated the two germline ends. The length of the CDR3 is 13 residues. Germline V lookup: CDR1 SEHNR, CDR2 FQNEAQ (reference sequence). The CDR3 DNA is TGTGCCAGCAGCCCCGCGGGGGTCTATGGCTACACCTTC. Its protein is CASSPAGVYGYTF.

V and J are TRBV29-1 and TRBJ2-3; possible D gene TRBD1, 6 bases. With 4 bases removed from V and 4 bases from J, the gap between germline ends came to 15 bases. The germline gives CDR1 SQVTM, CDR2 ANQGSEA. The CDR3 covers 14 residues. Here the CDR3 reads CSVVARGFADTQYF. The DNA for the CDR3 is TGCAGCGTTGTGGCCAGGGGATTCGCAGATACGCAGTATTTT.

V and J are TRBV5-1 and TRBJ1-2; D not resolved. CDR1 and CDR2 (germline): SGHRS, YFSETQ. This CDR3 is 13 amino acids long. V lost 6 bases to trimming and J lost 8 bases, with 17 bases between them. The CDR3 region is CASTLGAEVGYTF. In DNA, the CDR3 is TGCGCCAGCACCTTAGGAGCGGAGGTGGGCTACACCTTC.

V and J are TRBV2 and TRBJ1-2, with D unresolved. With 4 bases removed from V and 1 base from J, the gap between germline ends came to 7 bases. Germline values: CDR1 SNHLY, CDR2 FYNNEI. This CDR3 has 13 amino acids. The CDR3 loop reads CASSVGGNYGYTF. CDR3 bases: TGTGCCAGCAGTGTAGGCGGTAACTATGGCTACACCTTC. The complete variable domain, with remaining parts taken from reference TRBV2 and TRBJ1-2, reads EPEVTQTPSHQVTQMGQEVILRCVPISNHLYFYWYRQILGQKVEFLVSFYNNEISEKSEIFDDQFSVERPDGSNFTLKIRSTKLEDSAMYFCASSVGGNYGYTFGSGTRLTVV.

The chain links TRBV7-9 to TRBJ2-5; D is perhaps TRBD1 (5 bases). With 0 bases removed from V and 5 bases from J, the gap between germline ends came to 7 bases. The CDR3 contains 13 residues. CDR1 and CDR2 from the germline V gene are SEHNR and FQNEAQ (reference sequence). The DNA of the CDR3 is TGTGCCAGCAGCTTAGCAGGGGTCGAGACCCAGTACTTC. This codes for CASSLAGVETQYF.

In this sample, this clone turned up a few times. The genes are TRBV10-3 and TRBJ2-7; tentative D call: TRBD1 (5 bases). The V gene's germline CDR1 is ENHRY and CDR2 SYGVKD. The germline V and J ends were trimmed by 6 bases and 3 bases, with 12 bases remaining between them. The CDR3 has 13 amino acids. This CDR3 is CAISQGLSYEQYF. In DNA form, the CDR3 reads TGTGCCATCAGCCAGGGTTTGAGCTACGAGCAGTACTTC.

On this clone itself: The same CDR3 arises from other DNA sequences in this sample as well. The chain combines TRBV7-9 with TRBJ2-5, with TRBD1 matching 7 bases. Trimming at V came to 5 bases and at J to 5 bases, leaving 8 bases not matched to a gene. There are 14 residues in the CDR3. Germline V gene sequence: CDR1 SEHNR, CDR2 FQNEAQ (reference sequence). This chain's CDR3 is CASSPSGGGETQYF. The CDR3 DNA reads TGTGCCAGCAGCCCCTCAGGGGGTGGGGAGACCCAGTACTTC.